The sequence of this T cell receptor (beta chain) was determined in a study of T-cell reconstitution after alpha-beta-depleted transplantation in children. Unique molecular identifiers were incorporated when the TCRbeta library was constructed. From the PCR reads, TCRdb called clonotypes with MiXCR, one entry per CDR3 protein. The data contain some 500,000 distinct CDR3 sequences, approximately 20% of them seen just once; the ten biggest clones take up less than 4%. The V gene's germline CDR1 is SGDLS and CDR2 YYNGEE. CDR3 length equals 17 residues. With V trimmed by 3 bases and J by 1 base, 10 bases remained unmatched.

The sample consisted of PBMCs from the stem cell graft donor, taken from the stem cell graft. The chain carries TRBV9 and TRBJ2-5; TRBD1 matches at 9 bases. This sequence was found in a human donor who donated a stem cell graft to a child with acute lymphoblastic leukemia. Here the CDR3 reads CASSAVQGAAPQETQYF. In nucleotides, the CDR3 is TGTGCCAGCAGCGCCGTACAGGGGGCTGCGCCCCAAGAGACCCAGTACTTC.